This T cell receptor (beta chain) was captured in a study of cytomegalovirus exposure and HLA in healthy donors. Study-wide context: Assignment to the Caucasian-associated ancestry cluster applied to less than 85% of the 350 to 500 genotyped donors. Overall study results and limits: Most of the TCR beta V segments (in an earlier analysis) were productive either about 87% or about 30% of the time.

This PCR relied on a set of 60 Vbeta primers and 13 Jbeta primers. Sequencing was performed with immunoSEQ multiplex PCR; in TCRdb, only in-frame clones are kept and a portion is missing. The repertoire consists of more than 140,000 clones, with around four fifths occurring once and the leading ten covering approximately 2%. CDR1 is SGHDT and CDR2 is YYEEEE in the germline V gene. Trimming shortened V by 2 bases and J by 6 bases, and 8 bases separated the two germline ends. The CDR3 contains 12 residues. Regarding this clone: Its target is unknown.

The chain joins TRBV5-6 to TRBJ1-1; D is unresolved. The sample comprised PBMCs. The TCR sequence derives from a woman aged 40 to 50 in good health and CMV-seronegative. CDR3 nucleotide sequence: TGTGCCAGCAGCTTTTCCGGGGCTGAAGCTTTCTTT. Translation gives CASSFSGAEAFF.